Detailed here is one T cell receptor beta chain. Its antigen is as yet unknown. This record belongs to a study of monozygotic twins with inflammatory bowel disease. Study-level points and caveats: IBD patients displayed reduced TCRbeta diversity (inverse Simpson) when set against healthy co-twins. Twins classed as concordant or discordant showed no difference in repertoire similarity, possibly from limited power.

The CDR3 totals 16 residues. CDR1 and CDR2 from the germline V gene are MGHDK and SYGVNS. Each CDR3 protein gets one entry in TCRdb, which reprocessed the 5' RACE reads and gives no DNA. This specimen shows some 450,000 distinct CDR3 sequences; the ten leading clones hold 2% to 2.5%. Collection of a roughly 2.3 ml blood sample took place per donor. Total RNA from whole blood was isolated with no T cell sorting. The rearrangement links TRBV25-1 to TRBJ1-4; as DNA is missing, the TRBD1 call by TCRdb cannot be tested. This TCR was recovered from a human donor with ulcerative colitis or Crohn's disease, or a healthy co-twin of an affected twin (not recorded which). Sequencing used blood. This CDR3 reads CASTGAPGQGNEKLFF.